This is a list of T cell receptor beta chains from one sample in a study of T cells in Graves' hyperthyroidism and ophthalmopathy. TCRdb reprocessed the multiplex PCR reads via MiXCR and lists one record per CDR3 protein. The data contain about 560,000 distinct CDR3 sequences, 15% to 18% of them singletons. Sequencing was carried out using blood. These receptors all come from a woman in her 30s with Graves' hyperthyroidism. Each CDR3 is given with its conserved first and last residue.

CDR3 protein,V gene,J gene
CASSQQGSQPQHF,TRBV7-2,TRBJ1-5
CASSITGNQPQHF,TRBV19,TRBJ1-5
CASSPGDFPNEQYF,TRBV5-1,TRBJ2-7
CAISESGTSVHEQFF,TRBV10-3,TRBJ2-1
CASSIGGGGSEKLFF,TRBV2,TRBJ1-4
CASGVQGSTEAFF,TRBV6-1,TRBJ1-1
CASSYISGRSGSDTQYF,TRBV6-5,TRBJ2-3
CASSEVYDSSLGYTF,TRBV6-1,TRBJ1-2
CSATIGTSGMDTQYF,TRBV20-1,TRBJ2-3
CASSVGGQSQAFF,TRBV9,TRBJ1-1
CASSLRTGNYEQYF,TRBV5-4,TRBJ2-7
CASRAYGGGSTDTQYF,TRBV12-3/TRBV12-4,TRBJ2-3
CASSLARTGGIAEAFF,TRBV5-5,TRBJ1-1
CASSRLAGSNEQFF,TRBV7-2,TRBJ2-1
CSAAPGQGSGYTF,TRBV20-1,TRBJ1-2
CASSLPVTDTQYF,TRBV7-9,TRBJ2-3
CASSLLTGTRQSEQFF,TRBV13,TRBJ2-1
CASRLIRADTQYF,TRBV27,TRBJ2-3
CASSAGAYEKLFF,TRBV5-1,TRBJ1-4
CASSFNRGMETQYF,TRBV6-2/TRBV6-3,TRBJ2-5
CASSLGLAGVLDTQYF,TRBV11-2,TRBJ2-3
CASSEYGRGAEAFF,TRBV2,TRBJ1-1
CASSDPGNNQPQEHF,TRBV6-1,TRBJ1-5
CASSFQGTGIYEQYF,TRBV12-3/TRBV12-4,TRBJ2-7
CASLGNTEAFF,TRBV27,TRBJ1-1
CASSISRGLAYEQYF,TRBV27,TRBJ2-7
CAWSVTENQPQHF,TRBV30,TRBJ1-5
CASGGERAGYTF,TRBV2,TRBJ1-2
CASSLATSNQPQHF,TRBV5-6,TRBJ1-5
CASSLLPSPGANVLTF,TRBV27,TRBJ2-6
CASSERGPGLAVNNEQFF,TRBV3-1,TRBJ2-1
CASSPQPGQGSEAFF,TRBV18,TRBJ1-1